One TCR beta chain is described in this entry. Its matching antigen is unknown. The data were obtained in a study of cytomegalovirus exposure and HLA in healthy donors. Study observations and caveats: Accounts indicate the classifier identified cytomegalovirus status with strong specificity and sensitivity. Fewer N-insertions (relative to the roughly 630-donor mean) were reportedly seen in an Asian-associated ancestry cluster in a later analysis. There were several of the most significant clusters that appeared linked to common viral pathogens in a later analysis. Most likely, a cluster of highly shared sequence variants arose as a sequencing artifact.

Germline CDR1 GTSNPN, CDR2 SVGIG (reference sequence). The CDR3 is made up of 11 amino acids. V lost 2 bases, J lost 4 bases, and 5 bases lay in between. The PCR used 60 Vbeta and 13 Jbeta primers. Sequencing was performed with immunoSEQ multiplex PCR; in TCRdb, only in-frame clones are kept and a portion is missing. Of 150,000 to 180,000 clones in the sample, more than 70% are singletons; the top ten hold roughly 5.3%. The chain links TRBV30 to TRBJ1-1; D may be TRBD1 (5 bases). The receptor was derived from a woman aged 40 to 50 in good health and CMV-seropositive. Sequencing was performed on PBMCs. DNA for the CDR3: TGTGCCTGGAGTCAGGGCACTGAAGCTTTCTTT. Amino acid sequence: CAWSQGTEAFF. Looking up the rest from reference TRBV30 and TRBJ1-1 gives the full variable domain: SQTIHQWPATLVQPVGSPLSLECTVEGTSNPNLYWYRQAAGRGLQLLFYSVGIGQISSEVPQNLSASRPQDRQFILSSKKLLLSDSGFYLCAWSQGTEAFFGQGTRLTVV.